This record covers a single TCR beta chain. Its antigen is not identified. The data were taken from a study of cytomegalovirus exposure and HLA in healthy donors. Study-level background: Unique TCR beta sequences numbering approximately 120 million came from 150 million to 200 million T cells in an earlier analysis.

Germline lookup yields CDR1 ENHRY and CDR2 SYGVKD. This CDR3 is 14 amino acids long. Deletions cut 4 bases from V and 2 bases from J, with 8 bases between. Primers: 60 Vbeta forward and 13 Jbeta reverse. The repertoire was sequenced with immunoSEQ multiplex PCR; TCRdb's copy has only in-frame clones and lacks some. The table records around 100,000 clones, roughly 80% of them present only once. Study observations and caveats: There were several of the most significant clusters that appeared linked to common viral pathogens in a later analysis.

Input material: PBMCs. The V gene is TRBV10-3, the J gene TRBJ1-4, with unresolved D. The TCR sequence derives from a male donor in good health and CMV-seropositive. This CDR3 is CAISGTETNEKLFF. The CDR3 nucleotides read TGTGCCATCAGTGGAACAGAGACTAATGAAAAACTGTTTTTT.